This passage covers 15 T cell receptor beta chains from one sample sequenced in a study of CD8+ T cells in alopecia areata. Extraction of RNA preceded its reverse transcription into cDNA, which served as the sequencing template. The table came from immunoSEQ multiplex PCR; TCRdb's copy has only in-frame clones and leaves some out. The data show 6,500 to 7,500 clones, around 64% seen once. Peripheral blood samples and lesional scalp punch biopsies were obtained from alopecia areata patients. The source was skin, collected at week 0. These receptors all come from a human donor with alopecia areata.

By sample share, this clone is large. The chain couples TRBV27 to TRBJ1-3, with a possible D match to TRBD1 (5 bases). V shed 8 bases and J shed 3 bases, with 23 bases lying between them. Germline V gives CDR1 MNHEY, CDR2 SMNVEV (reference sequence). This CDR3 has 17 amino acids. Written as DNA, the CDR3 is TGTGCCAGCGGGCTTCCAAGGGGTTTCTGGGGTGGAAACACCATATATTTT. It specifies CASGLPRGFWGGNTIYF.

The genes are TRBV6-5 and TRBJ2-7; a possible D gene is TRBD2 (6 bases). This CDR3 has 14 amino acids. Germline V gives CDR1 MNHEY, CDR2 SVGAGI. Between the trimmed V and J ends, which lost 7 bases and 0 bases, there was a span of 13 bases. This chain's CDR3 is CASIQDGSSYEQYF. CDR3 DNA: TGTGCCAGCATCCAGGACGGGAGCTCCTACGAGCAGTACTTC.

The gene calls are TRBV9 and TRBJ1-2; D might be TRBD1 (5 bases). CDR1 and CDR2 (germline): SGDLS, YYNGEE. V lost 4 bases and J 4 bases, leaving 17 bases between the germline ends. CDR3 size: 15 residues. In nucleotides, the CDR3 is TGTGCCAGCAGCCCCAGGGTTGGGGTTTCCTATGGCTACACCTTC. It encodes CASSPRVGVSYGYTF.

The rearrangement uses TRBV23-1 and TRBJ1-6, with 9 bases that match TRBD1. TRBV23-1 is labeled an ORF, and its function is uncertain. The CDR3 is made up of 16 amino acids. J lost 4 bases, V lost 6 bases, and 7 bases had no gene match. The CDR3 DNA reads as TGCGCCAGCAGGCGGCACAGGGGGCCTTATAATTCACCCCTCCACTTT. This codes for CASRRHRGPYNSPLHF.

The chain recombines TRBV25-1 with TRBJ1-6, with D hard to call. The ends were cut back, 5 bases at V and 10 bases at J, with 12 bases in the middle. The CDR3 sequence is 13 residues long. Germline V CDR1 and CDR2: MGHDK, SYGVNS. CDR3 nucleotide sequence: TGTGCCAGCAGTTCGCCTGGGCGGTCACCCCTCCACTTT. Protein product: CASSSPGRSPLHF.

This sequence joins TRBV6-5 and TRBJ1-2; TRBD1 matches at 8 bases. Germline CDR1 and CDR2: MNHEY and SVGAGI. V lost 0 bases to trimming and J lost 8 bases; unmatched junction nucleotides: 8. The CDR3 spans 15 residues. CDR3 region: CASSYSGQGKAGYTF. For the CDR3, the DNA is TGTGCCAGCAGTTACTCTGGACAGGGAAAAGCGGGCTACACCTTC.

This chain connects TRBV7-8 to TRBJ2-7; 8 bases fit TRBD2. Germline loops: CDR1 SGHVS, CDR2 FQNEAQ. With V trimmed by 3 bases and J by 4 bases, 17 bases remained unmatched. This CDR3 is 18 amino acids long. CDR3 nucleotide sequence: TGTGCCAGCAGCTTGACGAGCCCCGGGCGGGGGGACAAGTACGAGCAGTACTTC. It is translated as CASSLTSPGRGDKYEQYF.

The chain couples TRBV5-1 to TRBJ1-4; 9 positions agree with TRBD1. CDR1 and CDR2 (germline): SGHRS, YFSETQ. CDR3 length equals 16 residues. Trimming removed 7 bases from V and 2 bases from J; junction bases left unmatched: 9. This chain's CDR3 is CASAPGTGRTNEKLFF. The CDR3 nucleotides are TGCGCCAGCGCCCCGGGGACAGGGAGGACTAATGAAAAACTGTTTTTT.

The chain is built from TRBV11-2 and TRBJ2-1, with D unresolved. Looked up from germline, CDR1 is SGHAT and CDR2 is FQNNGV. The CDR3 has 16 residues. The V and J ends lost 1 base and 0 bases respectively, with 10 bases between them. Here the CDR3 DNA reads TGTGCCAGCAGCTTAGGGACGTTCAGCTCCTACAATGAGCAGTTCTTC. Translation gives CASSLGTFSSYNEQFF.

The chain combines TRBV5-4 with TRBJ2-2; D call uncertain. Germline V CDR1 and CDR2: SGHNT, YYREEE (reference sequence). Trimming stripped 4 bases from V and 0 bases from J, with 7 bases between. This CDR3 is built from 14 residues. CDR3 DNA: TGTGCCAGCAGCGGCGACTCGAACACCGGGGAGCTGTTTTTT. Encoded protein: CASSGDSNTGELFF.

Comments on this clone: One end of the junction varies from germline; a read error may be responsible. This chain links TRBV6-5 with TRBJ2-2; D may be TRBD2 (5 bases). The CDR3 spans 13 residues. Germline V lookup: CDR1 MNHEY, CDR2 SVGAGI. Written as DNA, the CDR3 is TGTGCCAGCAGGCGGACGGAGACCGGGGATCTGTTTTTT. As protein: CASRRTETGDLFF.

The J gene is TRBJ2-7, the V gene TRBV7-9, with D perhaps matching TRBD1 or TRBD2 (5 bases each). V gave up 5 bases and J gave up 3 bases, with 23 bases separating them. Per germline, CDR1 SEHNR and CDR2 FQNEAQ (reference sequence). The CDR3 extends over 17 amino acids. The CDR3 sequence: CASSPVPGHYRGYEQYF. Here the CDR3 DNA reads TGTGCCAGCAGCCCAGTACCAGGGCATTACCGGGGCTACGAGCAGTACTTC.

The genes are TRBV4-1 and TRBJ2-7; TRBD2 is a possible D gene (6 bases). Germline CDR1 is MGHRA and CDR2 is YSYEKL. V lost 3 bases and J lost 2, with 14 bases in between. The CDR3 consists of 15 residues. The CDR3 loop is CASSQPGTATYEQYF. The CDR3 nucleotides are TGCGCCAGCAGCCAGCCCGGGACTGCCACCTACGAGCAGTACTTC.

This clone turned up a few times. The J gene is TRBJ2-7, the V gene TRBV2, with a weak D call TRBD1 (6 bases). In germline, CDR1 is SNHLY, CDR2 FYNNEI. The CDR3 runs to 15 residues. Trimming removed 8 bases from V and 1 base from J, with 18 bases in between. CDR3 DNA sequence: TGTGCCAGCTTAGGGACACTCTCTACATCCTACGAGCAGTACTTC. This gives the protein CASLGTLSTSYEQYF.

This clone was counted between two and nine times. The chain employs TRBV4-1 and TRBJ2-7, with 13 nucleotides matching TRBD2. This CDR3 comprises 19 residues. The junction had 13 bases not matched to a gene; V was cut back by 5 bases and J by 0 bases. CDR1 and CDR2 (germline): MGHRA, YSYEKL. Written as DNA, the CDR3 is TGCGCCAGCAGCGGCAAAAGACTAGCGGGAGGTGGAACCTCCTACGAGCAGTACTTC. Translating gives CASSGKRLAGGGTSYEQYF.